Shown below are 17 T cell receptor beta chains from a single sample sequenced in a study of shared clonotypes between healthy human individuals. Clones were read by immunoSEQ multiplex PCR, and TCRdb kept only the in-frame ones, dropping some. The data contain about 710,000 clones, around 70% of them singletons. Specimen: memory CD4+ T cells sorted from blood. Sample subset: CD45RA-negative fraction. These receptors originate from a woman aged 25 to 45 in good health.

CDR3 bases: TGTGCCAGTAGTCTTCATTGGAACACTGAAGCTTTCTTT. This sequence encodes CASSLHWNTEAFF. This chain connects TRBV19 to TRBJ1-1, with D unclear. The V gene lost 5 bases and the J gene lost 1 base, with 8 bases spanning the gap. The CDR3 totals 13 residues. The V gene's germline CDR1 is LNHDA and CDR2 SQIVND (reference sequence).

This clone was detected only a few times. The chain carries TRBV2 and TRBJ2-3; 11 bases map to TRBD2. The germline V gene encodes CDR1 SNHLY and CDR2 FYNNEI. This CDR3 is 13 amino acids long. J gave up 11 bases and V 4 bases, and 5 bases lay outside the gene matches. The CDR3 bases are TGTGCCAGCAGTGTAACTAGCGGGAGTATGCAGTATTTT. Its translation: CASSVTSGSMQYF. Together with reference TRBV2 and TRBJ2-3, the CDR3 gives the full variable domain: EPEVTQTPSHQVTQMGQEVILRCVPISNHLYFYWYRQILGQKVEFLVSFYNNEISEKSEIFDDQFSVERPDGSNFTLKIRSTKLEDSAMYFCASSVTSGSMQYFGPGTRLTVL.

V gene TRBV5-1 combines with J gene TRBJ1-1; D call uncertain. Trimming took off 4 bases at V and 0 bases at J, with 13 bases between the two ends. Germline V gene sequence: CDR1 SGHRS, CDR2 YFSETQ. This CDR3 contains 15 residues. The CDR3 loop is CASSQTAGMNTEAFF. For the CDR3, the DNA is TGCGCCAGCAGCCAGACGGCGGGTATGAACACTGAAGCTTTCTTT.

V gene TRBV6-6 combines with J gene TRBJ1-2; D is uncertain. Trimming cost V 3 bases and J 6 bases, with 11 bases left between them. CDR3 length equals 13 residues. The germline gives CDR1 MNHNY, CDR2 SVGAGI (reference sequence). The CDR3 DNA follows: TGTGCCAGCAGTTATAAGTTAGTGGATGGCTACACCTTC. Protein sequence: CASSYKLVDGYTF.

This chain uses TRBV30 with TRBJ1-4; D might be TRBD1 (6 bases). Trimming removed 5 bases at V and 0 bases at J, with 16 bases between. The CDR3 runs to 16 residues. Per germline, CDR1 GTSNPN and CDR2 SVGIG (reference sequence). DNA of the CDR3: TGTGCCTGGGGTGGACAGCAAGCTGCAACTAATGAAAAACTGTTTTTT. This translates into CAWGGQQAATNEKLFF.

The count of this clone is one. The chain's CDR3 is CASSTTRGSNEKLFF. CDR3 sequence (DNA): TGTGCCAGCAGTACAACCCGGGGCAGCAATGAAAAACTGTTTTTT. This chain links TRBV28 with TRBJ1-4, with D perhaps TRBD1 (5 bases). V was clipped by 5 bases and J by 5 bases, with 15 bases between them. The germline V gene has CDR1 MDHEN and CDR2 SYDVKM. The CDR3 is made up of 15 amino acids.

The genes are TRBV9 and TRBJ2-3, with TRBD2 matching 8 bases. The CDR3 covers 15 residues. The ends lost 5 bases at V and 4 bases at J; junction bases unmatched: 9. The germline V gene encodes CDR1 SGDLS and CDR2 YYNGEE. CDR3 DNA: TGTGCCAGCAGTTTAGTAGCGGGAAGGTCAGATACGCAGTATTTT. It yields the protein CASSLVAGRSDTQYF.

This clone occurred a few times. The chain is built from TRBV5-6 and TRBJ1-3; D unresolved. This CDR3 region has 16 residues. V was pared by 0 bases and J by 0 bases, with 10 bases between. In germline, CDR1 is SGHDT, CDR2 YYEEEE. Here the CDR3 DNA reads TGTGCCAGCAGCTTGGCGGGTCCTTCCTCTGGAAACACCATATATTTT. This translates into CASSLAGPSSGNTIYF.

The V and J genes are TRBV6-1 and TRBJ2-7; 12 nucleotides match TRBD2. Trimming cost V 1 base and J 4 bases; bases outside gene matches: 2. The germline V gene encodes CDR1 MNHNS and CDR2 SASEGT. This CDR3 is built from 15 residues. CDR3 DNA: TGTGCCAGCAGTGAAGGACTAGCGGGAGAATACGAGCAGTACTTC. It encodes CASSEGLAGEYEQYF.

This chain joins TRBV5-1 and TRBJ1-1; 10 bases are shared with TRBD1. Trimming took 7 bases from V and 4 from J; bases not matched to a gene: 7. This CDR3 comprises 14 residues. The V gene's germline CDR1 is SGHRS and CDR2 YFSETQ. The CDR3: CASSGTGAATEAFF. In DNA, the CDR3 is TGCGCCAGCTCCGGGACAGGGGCGGCCACTGAAGCTTTCTTT.

The sample holds a few counts of this clone. J is TRBJ1-1 and V is TRBV5-1; D is possibly TRBD1 (5 bases). Trimming cost V 3 bases and J 4 bases, with 19 bases left between them. The CDR3 is 16 residues long. Germline CDR1 and CDR2: SGHRS and YFSETQ. The CDR3 loop is CASSSASGSGGTEAFF. The DNA for the CDR3 is TGCGCCAGCAGCTCGGCTTCCGGGTCCGGGGGCACTGAAGCTTTCTTT.

The rearrangement uses TRBV11-3 and TRBJ2-5; 7 bases line up with TRBD2. CDR1 SGHNT and CDR2 YENEEA come from the germline V gene. V trimming: 4 bases; J trimming: 8 bases; junction bases outside the gene matches: 10. There are 14 residues in the CDR3. This CDR3 is CASSSYISGRTQYF. Here the CDR3 DNA reads TGTGCCAGCAGCTCCTACATTAGCGGGCGAACCCAGTACTTC.

In the case of this clone: This sample includes further DNA sequences coding for the same CDR3. The chain joins TRBV19 to TRBJ1-5; the D is unclear. CDR3 length: 13 amino acids. With 7 bases removed from V and 0 bases from J, the gap between germline ends came to 7 bases. The germline V gene has CDR1 LNHDA and CDR2 SQIVND (reference sequence). The CDR3 loop reads CASTTVSNQPQHF. CDR3 bases: TGTGCCAGTACTACAGTTAGCAATCAGCCCCAGCATTTT.

This clone was observed a few times. V and J are TRBV2 and TRBJ1-2, with a weak D call TRBD1 (5 bases). V was shortened by 6 bases and J by 8 bases, with 22 bases between the two germline ends. The CDR3 runs to 15 residues. Germline V gene lookup returns CDR1 SNHLY and CDR2 FYNNEI. CDR3 DNA sequence: TGTGCCAGCAGCGCAGATAGAGGGGTATCGGCGGGCTACACCTTC. As protein: CASSADRGVSAGYTF. Full variable domain (outside the CDR3, taken from reference TRBV2 and TRBJ1-2): EPEVTQTPSHQVTQMGQEVILRCVPISNHLYFYWYRQILGQKVEFLVSFYNNEISEKSEIFDDQFSVERPDGSNFTLKIRSTKLEDSAMYFCASSADRGVSAGYTFGSGTRLTVV.

The CDR3 sequence: CASSVISYEQYF. The CDR3 nucleotides read TGTGCCAGCAGTGTCATATCCTACGAGCAGTACTTC. The V gene is TRBV6-1, the J gene TRBJ2-7, with no clear D. Germline V lookup: CDR1 MNHNS, CDR2 SASEGT. V was trimmed by 4 bases and J by 1 base, leaving 5 bases between them. The CDR3 contains 12 residues.

This clone was picked up one time. The chain joins TRBV27 to TRBJ1-1; the match to TRBD1 covers 7 bases. CDR3 size: 12 residues. CDR1 is MNHEY and CDR2 is SMNVEV in the germline V gene (reference sequence). The ends lost 8 bases at V and 0 bases at J; junction bases unmatched: 0. The CDR3 sequence: CASGTVNTEAFF. The CDR3 bases are TGTGCCAGCGGGACAGTGAACACTGAAGCTTTCTTT.

The chain employs TRBV2 and TRBJ2-1; D possibly uses TRBD1 or TRBD2 (6 bases each). The V gene lost 8 bases and the J gene lost 2 bases, with 13 bases spanning the gap. CDR1 is SNHLY and CDR2 is FYNNEI in the germline V gene. The CDR3 has 14 amino acids. CDR3 region: CASGGTLTYNEQFF. DNA for the CDR3: TGTGCCAGCGGGGGGACACTTACCTACAATGAGCAGTTCTTC.